Below are 26 T cell receptor beta chains sequenced from a single sample in a study of beta chain features in type 1 diabetes. TCRB transcripts that were expressed got sequenced, as all of the isolated RNA had been reverse transcribed. Clones were sequenced by immunoSEQ multiplex PCR, and TCRdb holds only the in-frame ones, with some missing. The sample lists 150,000 to 180,000 clones, 7.5% to 10% occurring once. Material for sequencing was central memory CD4+ T cells from blood. These receptors all stem from a man aged 18 to 30 in good health.

This clone was recorded at least ten times. V is TRBV7-9 and J is TRBJ1-2; D gene uncertain. CDR3 length: 13 amino acids. Looked up from germline, CDR1 is SEHNR and CDR2 is FQNEAQ (reference sequence). V lost 1 base, J lost 8 bases, and 11 bases lay in between. CDR3 coding DNA: TGTGCCAGCAGCTTAGTTCCAACGGGGGGCTACACCTTC. Translating it yields CASSLVPTGGYTF.

This chain links TRBV5-6 with TRBJ2-5, with D possibly TRBD2 on 6 matching bases. Trimming cost V 4 bases and J 0 bases, with 10 bases left between them. Germline V lookup: CDR1 SGHDT, CDR2 YYEEEE. The CDR3 sequence is 14 residues long. CDR3 protein: CASSQGLNQETQYF. CDR3 DNA sequence: TGTGCCAGCAGCCAGGGACTGAACCAAGAGACCCAGTACTTC.

V is TRBV6-4 and J is TRBJ2-7; TRBD1 aligns across 11 bases. CDR3 length: 12 residues. With 9 bases clipped from V and 6 bases from J, the junction kept 4 bases outside the gene matches. Germline values: CDR1 MRHNA, CDR2 SNTAGT. For the CDR3, the DNA is TGTGCCAGTGGGACAGGGGGTGGCGAGCAGTACTTC. Translation gives CASGTGGGEQYF.

This clone was found a few times. The rearrangement joins TRBV5-1 to TRBJ1-1; TRBD1 matches at 7 bases. This CDR3 comprises 16 residues. Trimming took 4 bases from V and 1 from J; bases not matched to a gene: 10. Per the germline V gene, CDR1 is SGHRS and CDR2 is YFSETQ. The CDR3 region is CASSRMTGLGNTEAFF. DNA for the CDR3: TGCGCCAGCAGCAGGATGACAGGGCTCGGGAACACTGAAGCTTTCTTT.

Only a few counts were recorded for this clone. This chain joins TRBV30 and TRBJ1-2; unclear D gene. There are 12 residues in the CDR3. Trimming took off 2 bases at V and 5 bases at J, with 9 bases between the two ends. The germline gives CDR1 GTSNPN, CDR2 SVGIG (reference sequence). CDR3 bases: TGTGCCTGGAGTTCGGGGAGTTATGGCTACACCTTC. It yields the protein CAWSSGSYGYTF.

This rearrangement joins TRBV7-2 to TRBJ1-2, with 9 bases lining up with TRBD1. The CDR3 is 16 amino acids. Germline lookup yields CDR1 SGHTA and CDR2 FQGNSA. J lost 2 bases, V lost 4 bases, and 8 bases had no gene match. DNA of the CDR3: TGTGCCAGCAGCTCATCACCGGGACAGGGAAACTATGGCTACACCTTC. Its protein is CASSSSPGQGNYGYTF.

There are many counts of this clone. The chain is built from TRBV7-9 and TRBJ2-5; weak D call: TRBD1 (6 bases). This CDR3 has 14 residues. Between the trimmed V and J ends, which lost 5 bases and 4 bases, there was a span of 14 bases. Germline CDR1 and CDR2: SEHNR and FQNEAQ (reference sequence). CDR3 sequence: CASSPISTGETQYF. In DNA form, the CDR3 reads TGTGCCAGCAGCCCGATATCGACAGGAGAGACCCAGTACTTC.

This clone has at least ten counts. The rearrangement uses TRBV28 and TRBJ2-6; D gene ambiguous. V was cut by 4 bases and J by 0 bases, with 7 bases left in between. Germline V gene sequence: CDR1 MDHEN, CDR2 SYDVKM. This CDR3 is 15 amino acids long. CDR3 bases: TGTGCCAGCAGTTATTCAGGCTCTGGGGCCAACGTCCTGACTTTC. It specifies CASSYSGSGANVLTF.

This clone was counted between two and nine times. The CDR3 nucleotides are TGTGCCAGCAGCCAGTCTTATGGCTACACCTTC. As protein: CASSQSYGYTF. The genes are TRBV2 and TRBJ1-2, with D unresolved. Germline V CDR1 and CDR2: SNHLY, FYNNEI. The CDR3 contains 11 residues. V gave up 6 bases and J gave up 5 bases, with 7 bases separating them.

The table lists this clone with many counts. The gene calls are TRBV7-2 and TRBJ2-1; possible D gene TRBD2, 6 bases. Trimming stripped 1 base from V and 7 bases from J, with 17 bases between. Germline V CDR1 and CDR2: SGHTA, FQGNSA. The CDR3 runs 16 residues. CDR3 nucleotide sequence: TGTGCCAGCAGCTTAGGATTAGCTGCGGGAATGAATGAGCAGTTCTTC. This encodes CASSLGLAAGMNEQFF. The full variable domain, its missing parts supplied by reference TRBV7-2 and TRBJ2-1, is GAGVSQSPSNKVTEKGKDVELRCDPISGHTALYWYRQSLGQGLEFLIYFQGNSAPDKSGLPSDRFSAERTGGSVSTLTIQRTQQEDSAVYLCASSLGLAAGMNEQFFGPGTRLTVL.

This clone has a handful of counts. The chain has TRBV4-3 and TRBJ2-1; 7 nucleotides align to TRBD2. The germline V gene has CDR1 LGHNA and CDR2 YSLEER. This CDR3 contains 15 residues. Losses at the gene ends were 1 base for V and 7 bases for J; bases not matched to a gene: 7. CDR3 sequence (DNA): TGCGCCAGCAGCCAAGTGGCGACTAGCCGAAATGAGCAGTTCTTC. The encoded protein is CASSQVATSRNEQFF.

This clone was found a few times. The chain uses TRBV9 and TRBJ2-5; no definite D call. The J call may be incorrect, as the DNA end agrees better with TRBJ2-7. Germline lookup yields CDR1 SGDLS and CDR2 YYNGEE. This CDR3 has 15 residues. The CDR3 loop is CASSVGPDGDYEQYF. CDR3 sequence (DNA): TGTGCCAGCAGCGTAGGTCCGGACGGAGACTACGAGCAGTACTTC.

This chain links TRBV19 with TRBJ2-1; the D gene is possibly TRBD2 (6 bases). The germline CDR1 and CDR2 sequences are LNHDA and SQIVND (reference sequence). CDR3 length: 15 amino acids. V was pared by 3 bases and J by 5 bases, with 14 bases between. CDR3 residues: CASSMGSGRNNEQFF. CDR3 nucleotide sequence: TGTGCCAGTAGTATGGGTAGCGGACGAAACAATGAGCAGTTCTTC.

The J gene is TRBJ2-2, the V gene TRBV30, with 11 bases aligning to TRBD2. The CDR3 totals 16 residues. J lost 6 bases, V lost 3 bases, and 9 bases had no gene match. Germline V gene sequence: CDR1 GTSNPN, CDR2 SVGIG (reference sequence). This CDR3 reads CAWRAGLADRSGELFF. The DNA for the CDR3 is TGTGCCTGGAGGGCGGGACTAGCGGATAGGTCCGGGGAGCTGTTTTTT.

This chain uses TRBV7-7 with TRBJ2-1; tentative D call: TRBD2 (7 bases). Trimming left V 1 base short and J 8 bases short, with 15 bases between. CDR3 length: 15 residues. CDR1 SSHAT and CDR2 FNYEAQ come from the germline V gene (reference sequence). The CDR3 DNA reads as TGTGCCAGCAGCTTAGGAGGGGGGGCCGTGGATGAGCAGTTCTTC. This encodes CASSLGGGAVDEQFF.

Comments on this clone: This specimen includes other DNA sequences encoding the same CDR3. The chain employs TRBV7-2 and TRBJ1-5; no definite D call. This CDR3 is built from 13 residues. The ends were cut back, 1 base at V and 5 bases at J, with 6 bases in the middle. Germline CDR1 and CDR2: SGHTA and FQGNSA. Here the CDR3 DNA reads TGTGCCAGCAGCTTAGATAGAGATCAGCCCCAGCATTTT. Residues: CASSLDRDQPQHF. The whole variable domain, filled in from reference TRBV7-2 and TRBJ1-5, reads GAGVSQSPSNKVTEKGKDVELRCDPISGHTALYWYRQSLGQGLEFLIYFQGNSAPDKSGLPSDRFSAERTGGSVSTLTIQRTQQEDSAVYLCASSLDRDQPQHFGDGTRLSIL.

The genes are TRBV30 and TRBJ2-7; 7 bases match TRBD2. After removal of 7 bases from V and 3 bases from J, the junction contained 6 bases not matched to a gene. Looked up from germline, CDR1 is GTSNPN and CDR2 is SVGIG (reference sequence). The CDR3 sequence is 12 residues long. CDR3 amino acids: CASGASGYEQYF. The CDR3 DNA reads TGTGCCTCTGGGGCTAGCGGCTACGAGCAGTACTTC.

The V and J genes are TRBV7-2 and TRBJ2-5; 9 bases are shared with TRBD2. The V gene end was trimmed by 5 bases and the J gene end by 4 bases; junction bases not matched to a gene: 8. Per the germline V gene, CDR1 is SGHTA and CDR2 is FQGNSA. The CDR3 runs 15 residues. Written as DNA, the CDR3 is TGTGCCAGCAGCCCGCTATCGGGACTAGCAGAGACCCAGTACTTC. Translation gives CASSPLSGLAETQYF. Using reference TRBV7-2 and TRBJ2-5 for the parts outside the CDR3, the full variable domain is GAGVSQSPSNKVTEKGKDVELRCDPISGHTALYWYRQSLGQGLEFLIYFQGNSAPDKSGLPSDRFSAERTGGSVSTLTIQRTQQEDSAVYLCASSPLSGLAETQYFGPGTRLLVL.

The sample holds a few counts of this clone. The chain combines TRBV7-2 with TRBJ1-5, with D unresolved. This CDR3 has 15 amino acids. Trimming removed 4 bases from V and 0 bases from J, with 10 bases in between. CDR1 is SGHTA, CDR2 FQGNSA, per germline. The CDR3 sequence: CASSSELNSNQPQHF. DNA for the CDR3: TGTGCCAGCAGCTCAGAATTGAATAGCAATCAGCCCCAGCATTTT.

This clone was seen repeatedly, ten times or more. This chain uses TRBV7-2 with TRBJ2-3, with 7 bases that match TRBD2. Per germline, CDR1 SGHTA and CDR2 FQGNSA. The CDR3 extends over 16 amino acids. The V gene end was trimmed by 1 base and the J gene end by 1 base; junction bases not matched to a gene: 5. The CDR3 loop reads CASSLGGGGGTDTQYF. For the CDR3, the DNA is TGTGCCAGCAGCTTAGGCGGCGGGGGTGGCACAGATACGCAGTATTTT.

V and J are TRBV18 and TRBJ1-2, with a possible D match to TRBD1 (5 bases). V was shortened by 3 bases and J by 1 base, with 9 bases between the two germline ends. Germline V lookup: CDR1 KGHSH, CDR2 LQKENI. The CDR3 covers 14 residues. The CDR3 loop is CASSPARDNYGYTF. CDR3 DNA sequence: TGTGCCAGCTCACCGGCCAGGGATAACTATGGCTACACCTTC.

The chain has TRBV6-6 and TRBJ2-2, with 7 bases identical to TRBD1. Trimming cost V 6 bases and J 12 bases; bases outside gene matches: 4. The germline V gene encodes CDR1 MNHNY and CDR2 SVGAGI (reference sequence). The CDR3 runs to 11 residues. Here the CDR3 DNA reads TGTGCCAGCAGAATGGACAGGCAGCTGTTTTTT. Translating gives CASRMDRQLFF.

This clone occurred a few times. The gene calls are TRBV27 and TRBJ2-1; a weak D match, TRBD1 (5 bases). V was shortened by 6 bases and J by 6 bases, with 27 bases between the two germline ends. Germline values: CDR1 MNHEY, CDR2 SMNVEV (reference sequence). This CDR3 spans 18 amino acids. CDR3 region: CASRTYLRTLPKFNEQFF. CDR3 bases: TGTGCCAGCAGAACCTACCTCAGGACACTCCCCAAGTTCAATGAGCAGTTCTTC.

This clone was seen a handful of times. The chain recombines TRBV7-2 with TRBJ1-6; TRBD1 matches 8 bases. This CDR3 has 15 residues. Germline V lookup: CDR1 SGHTA, CDR2 FQGNSA. V shed 3 bases, J shed 10 bases, and the junction held 8 bases outside the gene matches. The CDR3 nucleotides are TGTGCCAGCAGCTTTTCGACAGGGGATGTATCACCCCTCCACTTT. Translating gives CASSFSTGDVSPLHF.

Note on this clone: Other DNA sequences in this specimen translate into the identical CDR3. The rearrangement joins TRBV5-1 to TRBJ2-5; D might be TRBD1 (5 bases). This CDR3 has 15 amino acids. Germline lookup yields CDR1 SGHRS and CDR2 YFSETQ. The V end lost 0 bases, the J end lost 2 bases, and 11 bases lay between the germline ends. CDR3 residues: CASSLEGAGQETQYF. The CDR3 region has the DNA TGCGCCAGCAGCTTGGAAGGGGCCGGTCAAGAGACCCAGTACTTC.

This clone was detected only a few times. The chain couples TRBV5-1 to TRBJ2-6; D is perhaps TRBD2 (6 bases). The length of the CDR3 is 16 residues. Germline CDR1 SGHRS, CDR2 YFSETQ. V was trimmed by 3 bases and J by 2 bases, leaving 12 bases between them. The CDR3 DNA reads TGCGCCAGCAGCTCCATCGGCGGGGCTGGGGCCAACGTCCTGACTTTC. Encoded protein: CASSSIGGAGANVLTF.